This entry concerns a single T cell receptor beta chain. This clonotype was observed a handful of times. It lacks a known antigen. Base qualities are not provided; no much larger clone lies one nucleotide away. From cysteine to phenylalanine, the CDR3 is 15 amino acids long. Only CDR3 DNA is held: 45 bases, read in frame from base 1. Trimming accounts for 5 bases at V and 6 bases at J, while the number of junction bases matched to no gene is 7. Library creation used RT-PCR. Instrument used: Illumina HiSeq 2500. The public reads were run again by TCRdb, first through fastp at Q25 and then through MiXCR, and only productive beta chains were kept. Duplicate CDR3 protein sequences are folded into a single record with the most common DNA and genes. For this sample the table gives about 170,000 distinct CDR3 sequences, of which over 9.5% were detected only once. The leading ten clones occupy about 31% of the sample.

This record belongs to a study of response to subunit inactivated influenza vaccine (dated by TCRdb to between 2018 and 2020). About the investigation overall: To follow how T cells responded to a trivalent subunit inactivated influenza vaccine, the researchers relied on deep quantitative profiling of the T cell receptor repertoire. Points the paper makes about the study in general: The authors suggested that each seasonal influenza vaccination may recruit only a limited number of new T cells.

These data also formed part of another study, on T cells expressing NK-cell markers. Per that second paper: TCR beta cDNA libraries were prepared using 5'RACE template switching, which introduced a universal primer site and unique molecular identifiers. TCR beta-chain repertoires were profiled in sorted CD3+CD56+NKG2C+, CD3+CD56+NKG2C- and CD3+CD56-NKG2C+ T-cell subsets from several donors. Among the eight sequenced donors, only one was HCMV-seronegative, while the other seven were HCMV-seropositive. To restrict sorting to alphabetaTCR-expressing T cells, an anti-gammadeltaTCR antibody was added in several experiments. In six donors, the dominant CD3+CD56+NKG2C+ clonotypes were among the top 10 CD8+ clonotypes and accounted for roughly 1.0-8% of CD8+ T cells. Those dominant clonotypes were again the most abundant among CD3+CD56-NKG2C+ cells in several donors, at about 25-60.1%. Whether the expanded NKG2C-expressing T cell clones were specific for HCMV antigens was left unclear. Randomly selected healthy volunteers, three men and five women, were used as the eight sequenced donors. HCMV-specific IgG was detected in serum with a commercial ELISA kit to determine HCMV serostatus. Ficoll density gradient centrifugation was used to isolate peripheral blood mononuclear cells from blood. Using Miltenyi isolation kits, CD4+ and CD8+ T cells were isolated from PBMC through magnetic immunoseparation. Priming for cDNA synthesis came from the TCR beta constant segment, and two successive PCR amplification steps followed. The libraries were sequenced on Illumina HiSeq 2000/2500, MiSeq or NextSeq, producing 2 x 150 bp reads. Reads were demultiplexed and grouped by UMI with MIGEC, and clonotypes were assembled and quantified with MiTCR. To exclude erroneous sequences, any TCR cDNA sequence not supported by at least two reads was discarded. Downstream repertoire analysis used the tcR package, and clonotypes were matched across fractions by CDR3 nucleotide sequence plus V segment. VDJmatch was used to annotate antigen specificity against VDJdb, with one amino acid substitution in CDR3 allowed.

Rearrangement joined TRBV12-3 or TRBV12-4 to TRBJ2-2; 9 of the junction bases match TRBD1. The TCR comes from a man aged 50-59 years who received an inactivated influenza vaccine. Donor details come from another sample of the same person, matched by shared clones. Sequencing used CD8+ T cells sorted from PBMCs, obtained 11 to 12 days after vaccination. The CDR3 corresponds to CASSHRQGGSGELFF. The bases are TGTGCCAGCAGTCATCGACAGGGGGGATCCGGGGAGCTGTTTTTT.